This TCR beta chain was identified in a study of blood T cells in healthy people across ages. Sample-barcoded 5' priming and a J-beta primer mix drove a second PCR of about 7 to 12 cycles. TCRdb processed the 5' RACE reads anew with MiXCR; each CDR3 protein has one entry. Of 1,800,000 or so distinct CDR3 sequences in the sample, around 40% are singletons; the top ten hold about 21%. Findings of the study overall: Among T cells, TCR beta diversity per million cells dropped roughly linearly as age rose.

No fewer than 7 million PBMCs went into each sample. The total RNA that was extracted per sample amounted to at least 5 micrograms. Worth noting for this clonotype: Its target is unknown.

The clonotype comes from a human donor in good health. Input material: blood.

The CDR3 is CASSGGRGSTDTQYF. CDR3 sequence (DNA): TGTGCCAGCAGTGGGGGGCGGGGGAGCACAGATACGCAGTATTTT. The rearrangement joins TRBV2 to TRBJ2-3; weak D call: TRBD2 (7 bases). V was cut by 4 bases and J by 0 bases, with 11 bases left in between. This CDR3 has 15 amino acids. The germline V gene has CDR1 SNHLY and CDR2 FYNNEI.